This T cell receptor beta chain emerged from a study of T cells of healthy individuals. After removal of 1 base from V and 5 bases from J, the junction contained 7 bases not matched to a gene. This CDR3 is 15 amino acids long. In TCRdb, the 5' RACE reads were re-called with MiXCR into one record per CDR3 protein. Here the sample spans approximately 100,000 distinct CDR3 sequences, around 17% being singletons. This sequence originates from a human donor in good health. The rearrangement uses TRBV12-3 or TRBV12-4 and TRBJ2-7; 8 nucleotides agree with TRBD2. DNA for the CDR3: TGTGCCAGCAGTTTAGAGGCTAGCGGGCTGGACGAGCAGTACTTC. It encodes CASSLEASGLDEQYF.